This T cell receptor (beta chain) was sequenced during a study of blood T cells in healthy people across ages. Overall study: Template switching picked up about one barcoded beta molecule for each two T cells. Findings of the study overall: Total diversity from one million sequenced T cells was likely underestimated.

Each sample yielded at least 6 million isolated PBMCs. Total RNA extracted from each sample amounted to at least 6 micrograms. This CDR3 comprises 12 residues. Germline loops: CDR1 SGHNT, CDR2 YYREEE (reference sequence). Between the trimmed V and J ends, which lost 5 bases and 3 bases, there was a span of 8 bases. Remarks on this clonotype: The antigen is unknown.

Primed by a sample-barcoded 5' primer and a J-beta primer mix, a second PCR proceeded for 7 to 11 cycles. TCRdb reprocessed the 5' RACE reads with MiXCR, giving one entry per CDR3 protein. The data contain roughly 1.6 million distinct CDR3 sequences, about 35% of them singletons. The sequence came from a woman aged 30 to 39 in good health. The chain combines TRBV5-4 with TRBJ1-1; D ambiguous. The sequencing input was blood. The CDR3 protein is CASRGWDTEAFF. CDR3 nucleotide sequence: TGTGCCAGCAGAGGGTGGGACACTGAAGCTTTCTTT.